This T cell receptor beta chain was found in a study of cytomegalovirus exposure and HLA in healthy donors. Looking at the study overall: Researchers previously reported finding fewer than 120 million unique TCR beta sequences from roughly 200 million T cells. The study's findings and limits: Rarity marked most TCR sequences, yet some public TCRs occurred in many donors.

As for the donors, each was a healthy bone marrow donor. 60 Vbeta and 13 Jbeta primers were used in PCR. Assay: immunoSEQ multiplex PCR; the TCRdb copy retains only in-frame clones and omits some. The sample carries 80,000 to 100,000 clones, 79% recorded once. A note on this clone: Its antigen is as yet unknown.

From germline, CDR1 is SEHNR and CDR2 FQNEAQ (reference sequence). V shed 4 bases and J 6 bases; nucleotides not matched to a gene: 5. This CDR3 region has 15 residues. The sample comprised PBMCs. This rearrangement joins TRBV7-9 to TRBJ1-6; 8 positions agree with TRBD1. The receptor's source is a male donor in good health and CMV-seropositive. CDR3 protein: CASSSDRVINSPLHF. CDR3 DNA sequence: TGTGCCAGCAGCTCGGACAGGGTCATTAATTCACCCCTCCACTTT.